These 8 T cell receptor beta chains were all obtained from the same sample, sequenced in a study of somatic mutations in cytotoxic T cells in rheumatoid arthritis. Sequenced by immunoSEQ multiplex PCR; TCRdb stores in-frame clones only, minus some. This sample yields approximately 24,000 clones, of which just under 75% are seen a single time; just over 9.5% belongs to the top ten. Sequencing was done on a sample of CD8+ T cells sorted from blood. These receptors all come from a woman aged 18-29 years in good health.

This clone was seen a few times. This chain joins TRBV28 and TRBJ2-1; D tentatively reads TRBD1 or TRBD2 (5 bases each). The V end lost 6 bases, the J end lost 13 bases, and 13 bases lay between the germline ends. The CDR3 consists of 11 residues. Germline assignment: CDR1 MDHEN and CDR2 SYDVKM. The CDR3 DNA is TGTGCCAGCAGCCCCGGGACGCCCCAGTTCTTC. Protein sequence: CASSPGTPQFF. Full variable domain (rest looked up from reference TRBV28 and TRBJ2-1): DVKVTQSSRYLVKRTGEKVFLECVQDMDHENMFWYRQDPGLGLRLIYFSYDVKMKEKGDIPEGYSVSREKKERFSLILESASTNQTSMYLCASSPGTPQFFGPGTRLTVL.

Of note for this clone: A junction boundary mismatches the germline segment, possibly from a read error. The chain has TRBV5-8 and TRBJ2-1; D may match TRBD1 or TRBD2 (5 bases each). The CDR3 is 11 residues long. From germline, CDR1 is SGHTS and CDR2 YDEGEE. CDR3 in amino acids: CASSPRGATVF. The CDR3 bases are TGTGCCAGCAGCCCGCGAGGGGCTACGGTCTTC.

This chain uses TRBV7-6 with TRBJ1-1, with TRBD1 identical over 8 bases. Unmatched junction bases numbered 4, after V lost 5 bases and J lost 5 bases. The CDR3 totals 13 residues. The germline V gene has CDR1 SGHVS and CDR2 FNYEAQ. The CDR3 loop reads CASSGQGNTEAFF. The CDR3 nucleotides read TGTGCCAGCAGCGGACAGGGAAATACTGAAGCTTTCTTT.

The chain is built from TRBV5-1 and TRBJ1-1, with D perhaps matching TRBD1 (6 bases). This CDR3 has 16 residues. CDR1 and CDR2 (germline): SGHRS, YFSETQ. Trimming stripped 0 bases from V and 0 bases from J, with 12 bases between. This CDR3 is CASSLEGVRMNTEAFF. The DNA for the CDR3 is TGCGCCAGCAGCTTGGAGGGGGTAAGGATGAACACTGAAGCTTTCTTT.

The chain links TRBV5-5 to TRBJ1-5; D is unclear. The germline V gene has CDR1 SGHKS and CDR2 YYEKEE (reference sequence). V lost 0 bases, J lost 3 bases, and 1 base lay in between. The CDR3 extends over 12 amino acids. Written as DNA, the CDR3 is TGTGCCAGCAGCTTGGACAATCAGCCCCAGCATTTT. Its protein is CASSLDNQPQHF.

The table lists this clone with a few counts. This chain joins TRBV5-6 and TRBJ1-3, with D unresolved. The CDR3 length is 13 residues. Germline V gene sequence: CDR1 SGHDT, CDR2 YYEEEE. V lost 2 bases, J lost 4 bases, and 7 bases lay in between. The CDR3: CASSFTLGNTIYF. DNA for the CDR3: TGTGCCAGCAGCTTTACCCTGGGAAACACCATATATTTT.

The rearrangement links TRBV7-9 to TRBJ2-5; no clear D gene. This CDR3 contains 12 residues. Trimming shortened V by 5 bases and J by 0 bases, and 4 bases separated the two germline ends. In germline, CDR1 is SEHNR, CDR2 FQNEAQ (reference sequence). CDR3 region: CASSPYQETQYF. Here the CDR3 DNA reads TGTGCCAGCAGCCCGTACCAAGAGACCCAGTACTTC.

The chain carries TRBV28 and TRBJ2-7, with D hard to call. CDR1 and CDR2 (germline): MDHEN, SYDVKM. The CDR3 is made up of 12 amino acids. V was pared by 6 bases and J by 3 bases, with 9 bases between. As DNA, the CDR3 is TGTGCCAGCAGCCGGCCATTCTACGAGCAGTACGTC. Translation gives CASSRPFYEQYV.